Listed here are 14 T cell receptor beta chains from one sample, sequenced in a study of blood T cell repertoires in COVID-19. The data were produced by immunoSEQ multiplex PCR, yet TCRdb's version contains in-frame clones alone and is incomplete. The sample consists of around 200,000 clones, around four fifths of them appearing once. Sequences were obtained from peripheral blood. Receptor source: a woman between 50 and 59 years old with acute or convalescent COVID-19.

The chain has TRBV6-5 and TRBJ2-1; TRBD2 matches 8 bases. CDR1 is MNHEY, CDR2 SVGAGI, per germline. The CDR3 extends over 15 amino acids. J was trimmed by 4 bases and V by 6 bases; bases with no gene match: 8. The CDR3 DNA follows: TGTGCCAGCAGGGCTTTAACGGGGGGGTACAATGAGCAGTTCTTC. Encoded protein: CASRALTGGYNEQFF.

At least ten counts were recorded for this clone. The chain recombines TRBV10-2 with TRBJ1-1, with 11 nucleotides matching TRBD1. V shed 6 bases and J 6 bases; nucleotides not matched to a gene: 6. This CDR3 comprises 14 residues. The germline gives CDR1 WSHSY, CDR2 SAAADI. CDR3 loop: CASRPGQGASEAFF. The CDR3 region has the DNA TGCGCCAGCAGGCCCGGACAGGGGGCCTCTGAAGCTTTCTTT.

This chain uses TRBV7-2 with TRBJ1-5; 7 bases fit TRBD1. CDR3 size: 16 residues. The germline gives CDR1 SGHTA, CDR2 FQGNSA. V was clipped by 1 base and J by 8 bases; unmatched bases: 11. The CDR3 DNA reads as TGTGCCAGCAGCTTAGATCGTTCAGGGGGATACGAGCCCCAGCATTTT. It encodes CASSLDRSGGYEPQHF. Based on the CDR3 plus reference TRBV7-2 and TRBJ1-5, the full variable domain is GAGVSQSPSNKVTEKGKDVELRCDPISGHTALYWYRQSLGQGLEFLIYFQGNSAPDKSGLPSDRFSAERTGGSVSTLTIQRTQQEDSAVYLCASSLDRSGGYEPQHFGDGTRLSIL.

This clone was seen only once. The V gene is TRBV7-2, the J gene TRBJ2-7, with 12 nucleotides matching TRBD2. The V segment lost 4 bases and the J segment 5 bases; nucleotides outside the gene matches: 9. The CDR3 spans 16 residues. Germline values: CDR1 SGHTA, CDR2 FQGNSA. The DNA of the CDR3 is TGTGCCAGCAGCTGGGCCCCGACTAGCGGGAGTGACGAGCAGTACTTC. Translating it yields CASSWAPTSGSDEQYF.

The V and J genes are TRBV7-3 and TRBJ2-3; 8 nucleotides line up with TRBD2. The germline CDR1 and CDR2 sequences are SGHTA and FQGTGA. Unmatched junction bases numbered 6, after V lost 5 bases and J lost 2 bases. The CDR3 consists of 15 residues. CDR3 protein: CASSPLAGFTDTQYF. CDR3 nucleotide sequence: TGTGCCAGCAGCCCGTTAGCGGGGTTCACAGATACGCAGTATTTT. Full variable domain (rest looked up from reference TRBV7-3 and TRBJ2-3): GAGVSQTPSNKVTEKGKYVELRCDPISGHTALYWYRQSLGQGPEFLIYFQGTGAADDSGLPNDRFFAVRPEGSVSTLKIQRTERGDSAVYLCASSPLAGFTDTQYFGPGTRLTVL.

As DNA, the CDR3 is TGTGCCAGCACCCTGACAGGGGGCCGAAACACCATATATTTT. This codes for CASTLTGGRNTIYF. This chain links TRBV3-1 (or the pseudogene TRBV3-2) with TRBJ1-3; 10 positions match TRBD1. In germline, CDR1 is LGHDT, CDR2 YNNKEL (reference sequence). After removal of 7 bases from V and 5 bases from J, the junction contained 5 bases not matched to a gene. The CDR3 is 14 residues long.

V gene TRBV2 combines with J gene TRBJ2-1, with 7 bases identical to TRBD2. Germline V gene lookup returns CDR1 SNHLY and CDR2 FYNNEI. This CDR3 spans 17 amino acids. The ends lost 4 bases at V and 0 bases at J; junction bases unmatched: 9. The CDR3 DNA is TGTGCCAGCAGTGGGGGGGGGAGCGGGATCTCCTACAATGAGCAGTTCTTC. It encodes CASSGGGSGISYNEQFF.

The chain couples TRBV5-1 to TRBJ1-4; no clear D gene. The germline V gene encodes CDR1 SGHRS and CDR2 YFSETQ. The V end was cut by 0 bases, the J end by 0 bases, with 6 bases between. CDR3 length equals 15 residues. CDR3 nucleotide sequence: TGCGCCAGCAGCTTGGTGGGAGCAACTAATGAAAAACTGTTTTTT. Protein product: CASSLVGATNEKLFF.

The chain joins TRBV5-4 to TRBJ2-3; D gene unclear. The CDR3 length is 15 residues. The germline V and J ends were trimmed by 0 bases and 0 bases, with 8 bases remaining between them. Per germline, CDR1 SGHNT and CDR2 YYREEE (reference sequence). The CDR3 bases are TGTGCCAGCAGCTTGGGGGCAGCTAGCACAGATACGCAGTATTTT. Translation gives CASSLGAASTDTQYF. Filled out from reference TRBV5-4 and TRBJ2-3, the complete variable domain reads ETGVTQSPTHLIKTRGQQVTLRCSSQSGHNTVSWYQQALGQGPQFIFQYYREEENGRGNFPPRFSGLQFPNYSSELNVNALELDDSALYLCASSLGAASTDTQYFGPGTRLTVL.

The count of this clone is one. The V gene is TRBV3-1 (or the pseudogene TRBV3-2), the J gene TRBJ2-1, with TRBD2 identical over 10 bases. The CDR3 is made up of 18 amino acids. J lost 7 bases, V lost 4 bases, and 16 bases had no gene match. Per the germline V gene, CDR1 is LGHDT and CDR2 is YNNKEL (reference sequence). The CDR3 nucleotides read TGTGCCAGCAGCCCGTCGGGACTAGCGAAGGGGCTGGGTAATGAGCAGTTCTTC. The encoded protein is CASSPSGLAKGLGNEQFF.

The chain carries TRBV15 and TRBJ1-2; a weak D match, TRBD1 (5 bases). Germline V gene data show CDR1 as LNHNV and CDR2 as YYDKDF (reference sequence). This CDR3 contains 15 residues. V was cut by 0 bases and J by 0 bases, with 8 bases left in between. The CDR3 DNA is TGTGCCACCAGCAGAGACCCGACAGCTAACTATGGCTACACCTTC. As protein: CATSRDPTANYGYTF. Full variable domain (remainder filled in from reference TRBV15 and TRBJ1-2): DAMVIQNPRYQVTQFGKPVTLSCSQTLNHNVMYWYQQKSSQAPKLLFHYYDKDFNNEADTPDNFQSRRPNTSFCFLDIRSPGLGDTAMYLCATSRDPTANYGYTFGSGTRLTVV.

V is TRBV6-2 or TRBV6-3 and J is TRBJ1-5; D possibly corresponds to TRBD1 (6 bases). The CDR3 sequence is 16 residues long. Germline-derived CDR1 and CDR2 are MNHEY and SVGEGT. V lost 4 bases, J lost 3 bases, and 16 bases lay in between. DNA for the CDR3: TGTGCCAGCAGTTTCAATCGGGGGGGCCCCAATCAGCCCCAGCATTTT. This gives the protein CASSFNRGGPNQPQHF.

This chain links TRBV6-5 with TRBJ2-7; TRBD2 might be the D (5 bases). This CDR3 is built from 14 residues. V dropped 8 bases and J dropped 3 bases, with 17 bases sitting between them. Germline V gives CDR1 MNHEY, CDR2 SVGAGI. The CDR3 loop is CASLRWQEDYEQYF. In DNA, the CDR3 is TGTGCCAGCCTGCGGTGGCAGGAGGACTACGAGCAGTACTTC.

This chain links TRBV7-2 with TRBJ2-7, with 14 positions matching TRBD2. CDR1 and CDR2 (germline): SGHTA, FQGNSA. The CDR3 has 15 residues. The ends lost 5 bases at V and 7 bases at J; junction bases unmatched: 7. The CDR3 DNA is TGTGCCAGCAGCGCCGGGACTAGCGGGGGACGGGAGCAGTACTTC. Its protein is CASSAGTSGGREQYF.